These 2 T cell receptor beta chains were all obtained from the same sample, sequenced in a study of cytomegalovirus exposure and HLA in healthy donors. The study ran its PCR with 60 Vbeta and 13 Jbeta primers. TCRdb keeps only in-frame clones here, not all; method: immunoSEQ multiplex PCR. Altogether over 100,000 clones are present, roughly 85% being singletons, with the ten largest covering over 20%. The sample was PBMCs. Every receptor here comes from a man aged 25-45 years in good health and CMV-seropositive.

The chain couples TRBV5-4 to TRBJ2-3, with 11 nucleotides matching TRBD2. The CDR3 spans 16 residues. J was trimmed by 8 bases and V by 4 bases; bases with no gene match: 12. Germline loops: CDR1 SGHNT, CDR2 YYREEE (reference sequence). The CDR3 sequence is CASSPTTSGVRGTQYF. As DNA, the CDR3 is TGTGCCAGCAGCCCCACGACTAGCGGGGTTAGGGGTACGCAGTATTTT.

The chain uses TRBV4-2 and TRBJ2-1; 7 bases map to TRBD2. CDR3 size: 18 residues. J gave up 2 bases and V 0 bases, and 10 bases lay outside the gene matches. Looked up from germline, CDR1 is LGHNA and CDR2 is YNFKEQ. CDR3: CASSQDVWGGITYNEQFF. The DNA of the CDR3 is TGTGCCAGCAGCCAAGACGTGTGGGGGGGGATAACCTACAATGAGCAGTTCTTC.